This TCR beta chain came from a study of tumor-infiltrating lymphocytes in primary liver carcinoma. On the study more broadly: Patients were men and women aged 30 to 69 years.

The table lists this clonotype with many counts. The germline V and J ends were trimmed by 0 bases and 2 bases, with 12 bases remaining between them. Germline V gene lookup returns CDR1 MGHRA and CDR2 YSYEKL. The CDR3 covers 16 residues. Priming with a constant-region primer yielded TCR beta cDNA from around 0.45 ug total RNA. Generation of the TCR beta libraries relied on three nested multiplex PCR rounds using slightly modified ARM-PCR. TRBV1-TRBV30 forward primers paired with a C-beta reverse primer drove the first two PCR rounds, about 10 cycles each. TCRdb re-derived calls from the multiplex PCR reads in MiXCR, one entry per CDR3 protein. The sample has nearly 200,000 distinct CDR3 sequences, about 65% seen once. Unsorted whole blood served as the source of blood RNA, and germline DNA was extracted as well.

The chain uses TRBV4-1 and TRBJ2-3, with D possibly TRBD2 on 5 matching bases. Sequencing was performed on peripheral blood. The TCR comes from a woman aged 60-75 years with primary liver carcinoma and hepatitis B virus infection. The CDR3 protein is CASSQEVIRDTDTQYF. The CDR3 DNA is TGCGCCAGCAGCCAAGAAGTGATCCGGGACACAGATACGCAGTATTTT.